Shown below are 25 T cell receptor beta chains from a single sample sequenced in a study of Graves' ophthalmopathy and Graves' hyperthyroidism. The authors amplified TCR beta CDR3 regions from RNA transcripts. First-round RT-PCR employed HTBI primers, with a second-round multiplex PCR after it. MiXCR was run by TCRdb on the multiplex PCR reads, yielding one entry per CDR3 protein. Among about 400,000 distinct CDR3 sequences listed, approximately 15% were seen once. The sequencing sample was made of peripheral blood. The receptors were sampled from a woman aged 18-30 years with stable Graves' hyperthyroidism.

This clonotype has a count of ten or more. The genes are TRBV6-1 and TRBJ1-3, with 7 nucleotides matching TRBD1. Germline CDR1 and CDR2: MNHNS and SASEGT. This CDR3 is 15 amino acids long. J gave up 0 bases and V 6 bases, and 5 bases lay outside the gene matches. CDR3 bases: TGTGCCAGCAGCCCTGACAGGGTCTCTGGAAACACCATATATTTT. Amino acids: CASSPDRVSGNTIYF.

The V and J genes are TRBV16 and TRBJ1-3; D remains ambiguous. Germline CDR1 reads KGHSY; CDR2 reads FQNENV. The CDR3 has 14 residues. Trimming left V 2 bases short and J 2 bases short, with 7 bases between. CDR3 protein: CASSQGGAGNTIYF. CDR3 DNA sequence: TGTGCCAGCAGCCAAGGAGGAGCTGGAAACACCATATATTTT.

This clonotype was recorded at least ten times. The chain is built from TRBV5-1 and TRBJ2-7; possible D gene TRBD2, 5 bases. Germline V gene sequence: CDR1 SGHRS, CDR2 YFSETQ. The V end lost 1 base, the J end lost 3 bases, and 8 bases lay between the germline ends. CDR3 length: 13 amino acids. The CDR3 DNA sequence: TGCGCCAGCAGCTTGTCCGGAGGCTACGAGCAGTACTTC. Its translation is CASSLSGGYEQYF.

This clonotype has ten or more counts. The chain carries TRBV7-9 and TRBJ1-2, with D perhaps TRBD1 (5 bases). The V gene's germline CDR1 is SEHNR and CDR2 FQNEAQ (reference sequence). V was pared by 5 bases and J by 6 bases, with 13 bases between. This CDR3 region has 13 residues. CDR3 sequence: CASSPDEGHGYTF. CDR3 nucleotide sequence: TGTGCCAGCAGCCCGGATGAGGGACATGGCTACACCTTC.

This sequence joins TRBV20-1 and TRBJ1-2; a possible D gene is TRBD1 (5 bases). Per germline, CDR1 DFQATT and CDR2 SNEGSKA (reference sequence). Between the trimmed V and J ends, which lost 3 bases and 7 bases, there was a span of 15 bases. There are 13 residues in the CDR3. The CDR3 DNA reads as TGCAGTGCTAGGGTACCCGTTGGGGGTGGCTACACCTTC. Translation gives CSARVPVGGGYTF.

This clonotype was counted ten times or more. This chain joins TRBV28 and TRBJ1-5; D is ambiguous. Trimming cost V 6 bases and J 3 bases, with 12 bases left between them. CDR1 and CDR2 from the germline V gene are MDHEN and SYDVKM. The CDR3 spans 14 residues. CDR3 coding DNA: TGTGCCAGCAGGCTAAGTTGGGACAATCAGCCCCAGCATTTT. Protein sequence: CASRLSWDNQPQHF.

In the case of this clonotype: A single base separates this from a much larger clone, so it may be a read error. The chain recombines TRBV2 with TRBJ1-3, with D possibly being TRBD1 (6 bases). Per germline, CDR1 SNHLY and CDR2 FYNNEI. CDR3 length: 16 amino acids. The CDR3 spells CASSEDSGGGLNTICF. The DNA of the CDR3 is TGTGCCAGCAGTGAAGATTCGGGGGGCGGTTTGAACACCATATGTTTT.

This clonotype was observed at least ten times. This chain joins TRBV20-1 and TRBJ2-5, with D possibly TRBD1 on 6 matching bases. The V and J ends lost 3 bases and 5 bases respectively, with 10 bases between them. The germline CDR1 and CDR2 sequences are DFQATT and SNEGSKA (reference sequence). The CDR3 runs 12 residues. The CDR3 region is CSARATGETQYF. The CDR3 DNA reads TGCAGTGCTAGGGCTACAGGGGAGACCCAGTACTTC.

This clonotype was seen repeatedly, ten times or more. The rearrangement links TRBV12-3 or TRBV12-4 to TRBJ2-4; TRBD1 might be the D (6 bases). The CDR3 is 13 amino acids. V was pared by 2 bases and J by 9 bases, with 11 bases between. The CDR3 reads CASSLRTELIQYF. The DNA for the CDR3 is TGTGCCAGCAGTTTAAGGACAGAACTCATTCAGTACTTC.

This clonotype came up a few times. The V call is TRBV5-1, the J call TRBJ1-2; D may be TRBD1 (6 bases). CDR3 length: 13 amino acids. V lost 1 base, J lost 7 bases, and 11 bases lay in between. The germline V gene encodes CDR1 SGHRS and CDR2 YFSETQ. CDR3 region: CASSLLQGGGYTF. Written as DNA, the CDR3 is TGCGCCAGCAGCTTGTTACAGGGTGGTGGCTACACCTTC. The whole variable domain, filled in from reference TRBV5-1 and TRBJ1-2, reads KAGVTQTPRYLIKTRGQQVTLSCSPISGHRSVSWYQQTPGQGLQFLFEYFSETQRNKGNFPGRFSGRQFSNSRSEMNVSTLELGDSALYLCASSLLQGGGYTFGSGTRLTVV.

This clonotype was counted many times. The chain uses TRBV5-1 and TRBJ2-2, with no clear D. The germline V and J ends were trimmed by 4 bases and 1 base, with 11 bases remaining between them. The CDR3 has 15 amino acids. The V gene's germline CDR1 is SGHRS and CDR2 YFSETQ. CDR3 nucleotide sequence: TGCGCCAGCAGCGTGGTTGCACAGAACACCGGGGAGCTGTTTTTT. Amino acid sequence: CASSVVAQNTGELFF. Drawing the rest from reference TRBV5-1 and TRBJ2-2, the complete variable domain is KAGVTQTPRYLIKTRGQQVTLSCSPISGHRSVSWYQQTPGQGLQFLFEYFSETQRNKGNFPGRFSGRQFSNSRSEMNVSTLELGDSALYLCASSVVAQNTGELFFGEGSRLTVL.

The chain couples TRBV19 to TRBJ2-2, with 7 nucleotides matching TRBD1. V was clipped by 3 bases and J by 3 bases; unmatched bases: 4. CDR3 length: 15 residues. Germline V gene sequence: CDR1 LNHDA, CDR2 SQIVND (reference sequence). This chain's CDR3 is CASSIAGTDTGELFF. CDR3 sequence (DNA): TGTGCCAGTAGTATCGCCGGGACAGACACCGGGGAGCTGTTTTTT.

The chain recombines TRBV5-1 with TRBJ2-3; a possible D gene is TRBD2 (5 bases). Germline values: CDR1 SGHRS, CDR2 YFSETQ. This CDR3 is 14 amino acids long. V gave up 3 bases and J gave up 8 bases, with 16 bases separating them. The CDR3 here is CASSSDLKEVTQYF. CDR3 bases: TGCGCCAGCAGCTCGGACCTTAAGGAGGTTACGCAGTATTTT.

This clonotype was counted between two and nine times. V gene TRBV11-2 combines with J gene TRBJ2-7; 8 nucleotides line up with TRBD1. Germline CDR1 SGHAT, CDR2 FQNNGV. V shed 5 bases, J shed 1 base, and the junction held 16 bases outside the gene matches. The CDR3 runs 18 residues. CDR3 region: CASSPISRGQGRSYEQYF. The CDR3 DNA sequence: TGTGCCAGCAGCCCAATATCGAGAGGACAGGGTAGATCCTACGAGCAGTACTTC.

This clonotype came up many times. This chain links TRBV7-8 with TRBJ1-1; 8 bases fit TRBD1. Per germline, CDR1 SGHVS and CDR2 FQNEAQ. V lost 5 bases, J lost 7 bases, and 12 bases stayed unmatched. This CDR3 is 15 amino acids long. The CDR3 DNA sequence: TGTGCCAGCAGCACGGACAGGGTACGGCTTGGTGAAGCTTTCTTT. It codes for CASSTDRVRLGEAFF.

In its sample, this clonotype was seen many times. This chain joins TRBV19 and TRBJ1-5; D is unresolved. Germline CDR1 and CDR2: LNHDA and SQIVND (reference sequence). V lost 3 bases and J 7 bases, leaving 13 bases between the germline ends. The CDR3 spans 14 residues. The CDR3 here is CASSILGFKQPQHF. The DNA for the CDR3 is TGTGCCAGTAGTATTTTAGGGTTCAAACAGCCCCAGCATTTT.

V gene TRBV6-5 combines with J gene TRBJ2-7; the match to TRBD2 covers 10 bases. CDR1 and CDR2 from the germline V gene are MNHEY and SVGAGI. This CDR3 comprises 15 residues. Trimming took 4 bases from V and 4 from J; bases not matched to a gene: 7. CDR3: CASSLPGLAPYEQYF. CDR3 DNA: TGTGCCAGCAGTTTACCGGGACTAGCGCCTTACGAGCAGTACTTC.

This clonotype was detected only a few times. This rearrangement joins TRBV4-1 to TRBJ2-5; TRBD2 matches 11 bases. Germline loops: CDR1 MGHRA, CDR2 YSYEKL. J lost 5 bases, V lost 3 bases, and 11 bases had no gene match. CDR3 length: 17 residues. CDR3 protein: CASSQGVAGGPSETQYF. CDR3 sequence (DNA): TGCGCCAGCAGCCAGGGGGTAGCGGGGGGGCCTTCGGAGACCCAGTACTTC.

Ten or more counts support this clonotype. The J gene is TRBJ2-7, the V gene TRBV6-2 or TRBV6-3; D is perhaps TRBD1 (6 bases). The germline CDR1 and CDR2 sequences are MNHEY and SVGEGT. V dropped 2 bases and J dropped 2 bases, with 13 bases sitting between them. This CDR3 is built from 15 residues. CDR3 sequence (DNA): TGTGCCAGCAGTTACGTTGGGGGCGAGACCTACGAGCAGTACTTC. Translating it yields CASSYVGGETYEQYF.

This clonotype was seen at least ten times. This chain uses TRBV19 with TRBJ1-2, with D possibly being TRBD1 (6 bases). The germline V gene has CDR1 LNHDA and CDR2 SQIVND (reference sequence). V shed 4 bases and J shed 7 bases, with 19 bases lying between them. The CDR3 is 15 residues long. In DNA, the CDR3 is TGTGCCAGTAGTAGCCAACAGGGTCGGTCTCTTGGCTACACCTTC. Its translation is CASSSQQGRSLGYTF.

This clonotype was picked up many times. The CDR3 bases are TGTGCCAGCAGTTACTCCCAGGGAGGAGGTGGCTACACCTTC. This sequence encodes CASSYSQGGGGYTF. This chain links TRBV6-5 with TRBJ1-2, with a tentative D call TRBD1 (5 bases). V shed 0 bases and J shed 7 bases, with 12 bases lying between them. CDR3 length: 14 residues. Germline assignment: CDR1 MNHEY and CDR2 SVGAGI.

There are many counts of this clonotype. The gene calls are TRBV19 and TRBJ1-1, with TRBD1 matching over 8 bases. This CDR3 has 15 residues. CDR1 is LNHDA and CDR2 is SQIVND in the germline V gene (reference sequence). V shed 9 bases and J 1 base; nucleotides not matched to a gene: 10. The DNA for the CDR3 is TGTGCCAGCGTCCTAACCGGGACAGGGAACACTGAAGCTTTCTTT. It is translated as CASVLTGTGNTEAFF. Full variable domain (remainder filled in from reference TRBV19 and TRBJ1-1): DGGITQSPKYLFRKEGQNVTLSCEQNLNHDAMYWYRQDPGQGLRLIYYSQIVNDFQKGDIAEGYSVSREKKESFPLTVTSAQKNPTAFYLCASVLTGTGNTEAFFGQGTRLTVV.

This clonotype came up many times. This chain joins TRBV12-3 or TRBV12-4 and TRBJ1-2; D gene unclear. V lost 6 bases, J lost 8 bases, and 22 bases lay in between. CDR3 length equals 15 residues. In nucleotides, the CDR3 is TGTGCCAGCAGCCCTCCCGGGCTCTTATCTTACGGCTACACCTTC. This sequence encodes CASSPPGLLSYGYTF.

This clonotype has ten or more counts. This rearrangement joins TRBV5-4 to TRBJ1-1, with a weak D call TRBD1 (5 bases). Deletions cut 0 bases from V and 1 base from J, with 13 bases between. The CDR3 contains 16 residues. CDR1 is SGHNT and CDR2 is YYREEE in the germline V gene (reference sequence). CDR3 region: CASSLDPGPRNTEAFF. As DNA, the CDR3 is TGTGCCAGCAGCTTGGACCCAGGGCCAAGGAACACTGAAGCTTTCTTT.

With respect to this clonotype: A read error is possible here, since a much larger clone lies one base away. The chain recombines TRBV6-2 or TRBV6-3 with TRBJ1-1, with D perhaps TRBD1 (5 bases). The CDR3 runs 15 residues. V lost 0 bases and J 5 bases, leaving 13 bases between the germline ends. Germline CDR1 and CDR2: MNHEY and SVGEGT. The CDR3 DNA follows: TGTGCCAGCAGTTACTCAGGACATGGGTTGACTGAAGCTTTCTTT. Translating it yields CASSYSGHGLTEAFF.